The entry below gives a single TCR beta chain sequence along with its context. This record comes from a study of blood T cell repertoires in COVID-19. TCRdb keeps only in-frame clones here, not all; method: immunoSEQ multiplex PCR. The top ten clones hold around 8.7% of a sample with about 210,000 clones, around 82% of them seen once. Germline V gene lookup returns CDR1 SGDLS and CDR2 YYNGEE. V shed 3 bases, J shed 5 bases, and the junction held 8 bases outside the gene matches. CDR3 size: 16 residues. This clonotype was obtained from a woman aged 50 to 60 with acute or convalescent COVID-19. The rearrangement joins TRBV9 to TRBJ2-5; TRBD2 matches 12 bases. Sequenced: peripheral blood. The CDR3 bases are TGTGCCAGCAGCGGGGTACTAGCGGGAGGTCTGGAGACCCAGTACTTC. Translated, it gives CASSGVLAGGLETQYF. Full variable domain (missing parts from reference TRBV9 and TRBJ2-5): DSGVTQTPKHLITATGQRVTLRCSPRSGDLSVYWYQQSLDQGLQFLIQYYNGEERAKGNILERFSAQQFPDLHSELNLSSLELGDSALYFCASSGVLAGGLETQYFGPGTRLLVL.